One and the same sample provided the 2 T cell receptor beta chains below, sequenced in a study of T cells in Graves' hyperthyroidism and ophthalmopathy. TCR beta CDR3 region amplification was performed from RNA transcripts. The HTBI primer set drove a first-round RT-PCR of the TCR CDR3. TCRdb redid the calling of the multiplex PCR reads with MiXCR, one entry per CDR3 protein. The sample has 560,000 or so distinct CDR3 sequences, under 60% seen once; the top ten hold just over 8%. The sequenced sample consisted of peripheral blood or thyroid tissue (not recorded which). The receptors shown here come from a woman under 30 with Graves' hyperthyroidism.

In its sample, this clonotype was seen a few times. V and J are TRBV6-5 and TRBJ1-6; D is possibly TRBD1 (6 bases). CDR1 is MNHEY, CDR2 SVGAGI, per germline. V lost 5 bases and J lost 19, with 21 bases in between. The CDR3 is 13 residues long. CDR3 sequence: CASSEGGHQLGHF. The CDR3 nucleotides are TGTGCCAGCAGTGAAGGGGGACACCAACTTGGTCACTTT.

CDR3 loop: CASRGGPNTEAFF. DNA of the CDR3: TGTGCTAGTCGCGGGGGCCCGAACACTGAAGCTTTCTTT. The chain is built from TRBV25-1 and TRBJ1-1, with D possibly being TRBD1 (6 bases). The CDR3 runs 13 residues. The germline V gene encodes CDR1 MGHDK and CDR2 SYGVNS.